This TCR beta chain was found in a study of shared clonotypes between healthy human individuals. Overall study: Aged between 18 and 49, the donors were a couple of women and a few men. The study's findings and limits: Expectations were that clonotype sharing among donors would be affected by sequencing depth. The study drew on few donors, limiting represented genetic and exposure-history diversity.

As concerns this clone: Its target is unknown.

Assay runs were performed at deep level. The assay was immunoSEQ multiplex PCR, and TCRdb's table has in-frame clones only and misses some. The profile shows around 2,000,000 clones, over 85% of them singletons. CD45RO-negative CD8 cells positively selected for CCR7 made up the naive population, which excluded terminally differentiated effector memory CD45RA+ cells. This CDR3 contains 17 residues. V was shortened by 0 bases and J by 8 bases, with 17 bases between the two germline ends. Per germline, CDR1 MGHRA and CDR2 YSYEKL. Sequencing input: naive CD8+ T cells sorted from blood. The gene calls are TRBV4-1 and TRBJ1-6; the D gene is possibly TRBD1 (6 bases). This sequence was found in a man aged 18 to 29 in good health. CDR3: CASSQEPRQAWDSPLHF. The DNA of the CDR3 is TGCGCCAGCAGCCAAGAACCGCGACAGGCCTGGGATTCACCCCTCCACTTT.